This T cell receptor (beta chain) was documented in a study of T cell repertoires in cytomegalovirus infection. Across the study: Well-studied HLA-B-restricted CMV epitopes were used in the study alongside recently identified HLA-C-restricted ones.

The study, taken as a whole, reports: The cumulative frequency of public TCR beta families identified carriers of CMV plus the relevant HLA.

V was shortened by 5 bases and J by 6 bases, with 12 bases between the two germline ends. Germline CDR1 reads MNHEY; CDR2 reads SVGEGT. The CDR3 has 13 amino acids. On this clonotype itself: The antigen is undetermined.

TCRdb recomputed calls from the reads with MiXCR, one row per CDR3 protein. The profile covers approximately 990,000 distinct CDR3 sequences, with roughly 30% appearing a single time and 10% to 15% taken by the ten largest. Sequences were derived from cultured CD8+ T cells from PBMCs, sampled from culture after CMV antigen stimulation. This chain connects TRBV6-2 or TRBV6-3 to TRBJ2-3; no reliable D call. The sequence was collected from a human donor in good health (CMV status not recorded). Some clones in this sample may be carry-over from other donors' samples. The CDR3 DNA reads as TGTGCCAGCAGTGACGCAATGGAGGATACGCAGTATTTT. It codes for CASSDAMEDTQYF.